The clone carrying this T cell receptor beta chain has ten or more counts. The antigen is unknown. By quantitative 5'-RACE with molecular barcodes, the TCR beta libraries were made. TCRdb processed the 5' RACE reads anew with MiXCR; each CDR3 protein has one entry. Of about 240,000 distinct CDR3 sequences listed, roughly 8.6% are singletons. In germline, CDR1 is SGHRS, CDR2 YFSETQ. CDR3 length: 16 residues. V was trimmed by 0 bases and J by 6 bases, leaving 18 bases between them. This entry comes from a study of CD8 T cells in ankylosing spondylitis. Overall study findings and caveats: Researchers report that disease-linked clones proved CD8+ and relatively rare in peripheral blood. Ankylosing spondylitis blood appeared to be characterized by a TCR beta motif of 8 or 9 highly homologous variants. Significant enrichment of disease-linked clones was reported in matched ankylosing spondylitis synovial fluid.

The sequenced sample was blood, either unsorted or a sorted T cell fraction (not recorded which). This receptor was obtained from a male donor with ankylosing spondylitis or in good health (not recorded which). This rearrangement joins TRBV5-1 to TRBJ1-2; D may be TRBD1 (6 bases). As DNA, the CDR3 is TGCGCCAGCAGCTTGGCAGGGACATCTGCCTGGCATGGCTACACCTTC. Translated, it gives CASSLAGTSAWHGYTF.